This T cell receptor (beta chain) was captured in a study of blood T cell repertoires in COVID-19. Study-wide background: The United States, Italy and Spain provided the acute and convalescent COVID-19 samples. Sources were T cells, B-cell-depleted T cells, or PBMCs; the material itself was cDNA or gDNA.

Produced via immunoSEQ multiplex PCR; TCRdb's table is partial and in-frame only. The sample shows around 320,000 clones, roughly 87% of them seen only once. The specimen was peripheral blood. This sequence was found in a man aged 18 to 29 with active or convalescent COVID-19.

In nucleotides, the CDR3 is TGTGCCAGCAGCTTGGGTCCGATCAGCTCTGGAAACACCATATATTTT. This translates into CASSLGPISSGNTIYF. J is TRBJ1-3 and V is TRBV5-6; no clear D. CDR3 size: 16 residues. Deletions cut 0 bases from V and 0 bases from J, with 10 bases between. The germline gives CDR1 SGHDT, CDR2 YYEEEE.